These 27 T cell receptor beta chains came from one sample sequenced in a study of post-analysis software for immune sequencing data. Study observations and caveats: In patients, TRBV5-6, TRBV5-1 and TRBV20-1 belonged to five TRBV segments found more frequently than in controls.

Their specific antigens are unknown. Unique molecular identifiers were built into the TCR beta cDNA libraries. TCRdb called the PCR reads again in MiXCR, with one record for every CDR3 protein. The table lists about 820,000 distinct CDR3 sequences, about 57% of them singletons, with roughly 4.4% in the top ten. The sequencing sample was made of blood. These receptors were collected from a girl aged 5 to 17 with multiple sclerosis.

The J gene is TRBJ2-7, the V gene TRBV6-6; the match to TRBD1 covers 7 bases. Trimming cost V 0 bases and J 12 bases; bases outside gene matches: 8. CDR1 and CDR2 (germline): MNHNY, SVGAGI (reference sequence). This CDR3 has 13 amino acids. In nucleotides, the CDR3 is TGTGCCAGCAGTTACTCGGTGACAGGGAAAATGTACTTC. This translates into CASSYSVTGKMYF.

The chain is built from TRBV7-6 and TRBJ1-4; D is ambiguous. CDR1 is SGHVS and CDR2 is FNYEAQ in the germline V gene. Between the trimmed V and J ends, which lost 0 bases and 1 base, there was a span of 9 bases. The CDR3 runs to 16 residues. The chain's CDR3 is CASSLATIKTNEKLFF. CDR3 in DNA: TGTGCCAGCAGCTTAGCGACAATCAAAACTAATGAAAAACTGTTTTTT.

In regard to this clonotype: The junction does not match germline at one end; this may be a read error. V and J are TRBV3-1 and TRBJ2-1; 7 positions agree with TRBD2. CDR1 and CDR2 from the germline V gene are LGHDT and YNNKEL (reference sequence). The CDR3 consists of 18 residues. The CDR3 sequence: CASSQEWWREKAYNEQVF. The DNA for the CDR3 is TGTGCCAGCAGCCAAGAGTGGTGGCGGGAGAAGGCCTACAATGAGCAGGTCTTC.

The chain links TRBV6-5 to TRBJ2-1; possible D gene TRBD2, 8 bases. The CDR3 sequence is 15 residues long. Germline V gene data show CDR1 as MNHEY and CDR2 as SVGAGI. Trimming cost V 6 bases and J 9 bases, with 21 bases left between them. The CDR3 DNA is TGTGCCAGCAGCCTCTGGGGTAGCGGGGACAGTGAGCAGTTCTTC. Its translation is CASSLWGSGDSEQFF.

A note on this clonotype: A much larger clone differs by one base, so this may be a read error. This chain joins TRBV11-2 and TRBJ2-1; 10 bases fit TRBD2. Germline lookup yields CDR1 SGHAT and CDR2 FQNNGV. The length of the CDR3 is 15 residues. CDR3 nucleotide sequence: TGTGCCGGCAGCCGGCTAGCGGGAGCCTACAATGAGCAGTTCTTC. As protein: CAGSRLAGAYNEQFF.

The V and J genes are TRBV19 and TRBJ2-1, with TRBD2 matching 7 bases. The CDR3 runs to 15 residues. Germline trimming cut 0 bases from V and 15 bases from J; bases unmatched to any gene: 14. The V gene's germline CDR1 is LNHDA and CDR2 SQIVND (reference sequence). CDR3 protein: CASSIDISIGGGRFF. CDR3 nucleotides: TGTGCCAGTAGTATAGATATCTCTATCGGCGGGGGACGGTTCTTC.

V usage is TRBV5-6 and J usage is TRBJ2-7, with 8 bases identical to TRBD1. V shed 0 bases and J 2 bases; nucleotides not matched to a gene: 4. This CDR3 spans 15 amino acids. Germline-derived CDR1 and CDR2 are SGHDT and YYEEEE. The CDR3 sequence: CASSLEDRATYEQYF. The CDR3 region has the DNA TGTGCCAGCAGCTTGGAGGACAGGGCCACCTACGAGCAGTACTTC.

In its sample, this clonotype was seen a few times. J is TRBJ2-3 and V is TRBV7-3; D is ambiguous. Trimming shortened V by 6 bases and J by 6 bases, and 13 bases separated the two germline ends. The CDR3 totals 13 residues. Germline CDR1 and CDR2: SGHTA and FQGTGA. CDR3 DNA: TGTGCCAGCAGGGCCCCGGAGCGTGATACGCAGTATTTT. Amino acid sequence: CASRAPERDTQYF.

CDR3 nucleotides: TGTGCCAGCAGCGAAAGGCTTATAGGCTCCTACGAGCAGTACTTC. It codes for CASSERLIGSYEQYF. The chain joins TRBV2 to TRBJ2-7; D is undetermined. The CDR3 totals 15 residues. Trimming stripped 6 bases from V and 0 bases from J, with 15 bases between. CDR1 SNHLY and CDR2 FYNNEI come from the germline V gene.

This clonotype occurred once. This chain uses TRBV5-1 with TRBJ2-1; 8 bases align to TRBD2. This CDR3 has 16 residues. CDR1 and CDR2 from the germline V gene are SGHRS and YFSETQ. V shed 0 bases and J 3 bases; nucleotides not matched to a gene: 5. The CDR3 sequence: CASSLGAAGDYNEQFF. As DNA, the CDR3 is TGCGCCAGCAGCTTGGGGGCAGCGGGAGACTACAATGAGCAGTTCTTC. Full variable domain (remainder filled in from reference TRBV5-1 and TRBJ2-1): KAGVTQTPRYLIKTRGQQVTLSCSPISGHRSVSWYQQTPGQGLQFLFEYFSETQRNKGNFPGRFSGRQFSNSRSEMNVSTLELGDSALYLCASSLGAAGDYNEQFFGPGTRLTVL.

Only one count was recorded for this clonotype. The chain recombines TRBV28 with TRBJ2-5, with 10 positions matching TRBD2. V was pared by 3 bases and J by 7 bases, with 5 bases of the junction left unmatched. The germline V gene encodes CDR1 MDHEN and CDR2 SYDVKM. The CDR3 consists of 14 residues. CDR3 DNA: TGTGCCAGCAGTTTGATGCTAGCGGGAGTGACCCAGTACTTC. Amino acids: CASSLMLAGVTQYF.

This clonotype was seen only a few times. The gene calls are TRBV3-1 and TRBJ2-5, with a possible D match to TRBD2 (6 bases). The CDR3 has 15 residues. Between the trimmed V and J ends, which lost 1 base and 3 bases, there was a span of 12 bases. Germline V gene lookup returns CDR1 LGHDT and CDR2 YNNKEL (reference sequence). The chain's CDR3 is CASSQALVAEETQYF. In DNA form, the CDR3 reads TGTGCCAGCAGCCAAGCCTTGGTAGCGGAAGAGACCCAGTACTTC.

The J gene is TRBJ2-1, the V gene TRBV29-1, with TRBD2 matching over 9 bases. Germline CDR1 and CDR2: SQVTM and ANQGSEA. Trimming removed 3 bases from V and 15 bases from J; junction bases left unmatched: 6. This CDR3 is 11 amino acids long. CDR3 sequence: CSVDHAGGVFF. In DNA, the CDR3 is TGCAGCGTTGATCACGCGGGAGGGGTGTTCTTC.

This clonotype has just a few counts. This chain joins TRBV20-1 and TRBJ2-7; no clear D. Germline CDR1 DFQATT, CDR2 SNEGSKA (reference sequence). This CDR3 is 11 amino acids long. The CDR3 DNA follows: TGCAGCGCCGCGTCCTCCTACGAGCAGTACTTC. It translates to CSAASSYEQYF.

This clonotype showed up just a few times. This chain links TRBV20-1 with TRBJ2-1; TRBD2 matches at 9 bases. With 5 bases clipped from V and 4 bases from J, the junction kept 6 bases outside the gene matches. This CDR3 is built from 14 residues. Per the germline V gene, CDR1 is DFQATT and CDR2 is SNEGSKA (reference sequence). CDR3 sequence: CSAFSGRSYNEQFF. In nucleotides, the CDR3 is TGCAGTGCTTTTAGCGGGAGATCATACAATGAGCAGTTCTTC.

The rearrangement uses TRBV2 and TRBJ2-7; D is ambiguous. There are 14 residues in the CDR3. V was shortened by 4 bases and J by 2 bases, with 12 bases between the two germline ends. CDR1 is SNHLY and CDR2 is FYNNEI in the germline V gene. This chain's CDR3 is CASSGGIEAYEQYF. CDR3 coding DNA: TGTGCCAGCAGTGGGGGAATCGAGGCCTACGAGCAGTACTTC.

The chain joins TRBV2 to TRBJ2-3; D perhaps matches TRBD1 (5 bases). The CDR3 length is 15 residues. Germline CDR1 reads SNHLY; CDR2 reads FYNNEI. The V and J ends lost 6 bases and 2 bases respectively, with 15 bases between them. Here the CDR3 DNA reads TGTGCCAGCAGGGTATACAGGCTTCACACAGATACGCAGTATTTT. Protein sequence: CASRVYRLHTDTQYF.

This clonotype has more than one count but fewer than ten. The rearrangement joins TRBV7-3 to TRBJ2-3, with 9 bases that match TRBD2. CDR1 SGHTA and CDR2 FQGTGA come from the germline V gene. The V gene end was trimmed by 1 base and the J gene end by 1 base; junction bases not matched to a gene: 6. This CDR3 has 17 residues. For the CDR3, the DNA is TGTGCCAGCAGCTTAATAGGGGTAGCGGGAGGCACAGATACGCAGTATTTT. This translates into CASSLIGVAGGTDTQYF.

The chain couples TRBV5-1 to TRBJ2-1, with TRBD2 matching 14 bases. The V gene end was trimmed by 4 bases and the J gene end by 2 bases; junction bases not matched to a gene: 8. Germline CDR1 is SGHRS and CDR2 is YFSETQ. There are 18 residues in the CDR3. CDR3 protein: CASSPSRLAGGPYNEQFF. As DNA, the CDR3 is TGCGCCAGCAGCCCAAGTCGACTAGCGGGGGGGCCCTACAATGAGCAGTTCTTC.

CDR3 DNA sequence: TGCAGTGCTTCACCTCGGGGGTCCAACTACGAGCAGTACTTC. As protein: CSASPRGSNYEQYF. V usage is TRBV20-1 and J usage is TRBJ2-7, with a possible D match to TRBD2 (6 bases). The CDR3 length is 14 residues. V was cut by 5 bases and J by 3 bases, with 17 bases left in between. The germline CDR1 and CDR2 sequences are DFQATT and SNEGSKA (reference sequence).

As DNA, the CDR3 is TGTGCCAGCAGCACGGGACAGAACTACGAGCAGTACTTC. This encodes CASSTGQNYEQYF. V and J are TRBV12-3 or TRBV12-4 and TRBJ2-7; 7 nucleotides align to TRBD1. The CDR3 covers 13 residues. Trimming removed 6 bases from V and 3 bases from J; junction bases left unmatched: 5.

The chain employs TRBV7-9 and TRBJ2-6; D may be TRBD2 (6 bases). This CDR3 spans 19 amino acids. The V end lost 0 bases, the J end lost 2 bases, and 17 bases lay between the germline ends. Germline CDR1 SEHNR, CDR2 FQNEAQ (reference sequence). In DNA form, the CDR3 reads TGTGCCAGCAGCTTAGCGCGACTAGGTACACCACCTGGGGCCAACGTCCTGACTTTC. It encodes CASSLARLGTPPGANVLTF.

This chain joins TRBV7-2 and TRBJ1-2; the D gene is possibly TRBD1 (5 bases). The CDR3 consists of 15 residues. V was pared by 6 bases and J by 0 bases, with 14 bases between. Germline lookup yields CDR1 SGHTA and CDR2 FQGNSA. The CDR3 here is CASSPGPLANYGYTF. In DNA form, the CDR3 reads TGTGCCAGCAGTCCGGGACCGCTAGCTAACTATGGCTACACCTTC.

Here the CDR3 DNA reads TGTGCCAGCAGCCAAGAGGTGGGAGGGCCCCAGCATTTT. It specifies CASSQEVGGPQHF. This sequence joins TRBV4-2 and TRBJ1-5, with D unresolved. V lost 0 bases and J lost 9, with 9 bases in between. The CDR3 has 13 residues. The germline V gene has CDR1 LGHNA and CDR2 YNFKEQ.

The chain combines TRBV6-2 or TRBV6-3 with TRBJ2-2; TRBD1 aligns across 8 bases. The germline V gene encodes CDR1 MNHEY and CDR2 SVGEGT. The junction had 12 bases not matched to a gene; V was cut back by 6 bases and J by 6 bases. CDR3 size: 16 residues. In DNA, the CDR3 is TGTGCCAGCAGAGATCTTAGACAGGGGTCCGCCGGGGAGCTGTTTTTT. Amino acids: CASRDLRQGSAGELFF.

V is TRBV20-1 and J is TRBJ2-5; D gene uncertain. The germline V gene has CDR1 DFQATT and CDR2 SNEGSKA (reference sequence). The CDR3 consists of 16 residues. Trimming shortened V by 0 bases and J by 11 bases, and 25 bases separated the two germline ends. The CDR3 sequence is CSARDPTEPIWLGQYF. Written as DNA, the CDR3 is TGCAGTGCTAGAGACCCCACAGAACCTATTTGGTTGGGGCAGTACTTC.

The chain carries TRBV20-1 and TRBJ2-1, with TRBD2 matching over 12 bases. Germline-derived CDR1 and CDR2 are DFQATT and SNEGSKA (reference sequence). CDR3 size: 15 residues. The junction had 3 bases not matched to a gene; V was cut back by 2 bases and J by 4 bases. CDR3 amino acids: CSARRTSGVYNEQFF. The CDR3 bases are TGCAGTGCTAGAAGGACTAGCGGGGTATACAATGAGCAGTTCTTC.